This T cell receptor (beta chain) derives from a study of lung T cells in sarcoidosis with Löfgren's syndrome. Study summary: Bronchoalveolar lavage fluid in sarcoidosis accumulates CD4+ T cells.

This clonotype was counted only a few times. Its antigen is currently unknown. TCRdb passed the reads through MiXCR, listing each CDR3 protein once. In the table there are more than 8,500 distinct CDR3 sequences, 20% of which are singletons. Whole-study findings and limits: These T cells were suggested, not shown, to recognize a putative antigen.

Sequencing was carried out using CD4+ T cells from bronchoalveolar lavage. This TCR was recovered from a human donor with sarcoidosis (Löfgren's syndrome or another form), or a control subject (not recorded which).

CDR3 sequence (DNA): TGTGCCAGCAGCCAAGAAGGGGACGGGAGTCCTTCAAGAAATGAGCAGTTCTTC. Translated, it gives CASSQEGDGSPSRNEQFF. V is TRBV4-2 and J is TRBJ2-1, with D tentatively TRBD2 (6 bases). Germline V CDR1 and CDR2: LGHNA, YNFKEQ. This CDR3 has 18 residues. V dropped 0 bases and J dropped 7 bases, with 22 bases sitting between them.